This is a list of T cell receptor beta chains from one sample in a study of T-cell memory formation after mild COVID-19. Each CDR3 protein is one row after TCRdb ran MiXCR on the 5' RACE reads. The data show 100,000 to 120,000 distinct CDR3 sequences, 15% to 20% seen once. Sequenced input: PBMCs or a T cell subset sorted from them (not recorded which). These receptor sequences come from a man aged 18 to 29 who had mild COVID-19 (a few samples of this study predate the infection). Cell type and time point are not known. Both conserved end residues are trimmed from each CDR3.

CDR3 protein | J gene | V gene
ASSAPPGGAVDTGELF | TRBJ2-2 | TRBV9
SAGLGASSTDTQY | TRBJ2-3 | TRBV20-1
ASSQDTPVAAGGFNEQF | TRBJ2-1 | TRBV4-3
ASSPLGSFTSSGANVLT | TRBJ2-6 | TRBV23-1
ASSHPPGNTIY | TRBJ1-3 | TRBV3-1
ASSQDDSYTEAF | TRBJ1-1 | TRBV3-1
ASSLGSGPIGHEQF | TRBJ2-1 | TRBV5-6
ASSRNRQANNQPQH | TRBJ1-5 | TRBV18
ASSLRMVDTQY | TRBJ2-3 | TRBV11-1
ASQLQGRNEQY | TRBJ2-7 | TRBV2
AISATIGMRAKNIQY | TRBJ2-4 | TRBV10-3
ASSSPGAYNEQF | TRBJ2-1 | TRBV27
ASSQEGETQY | TRBJ2-5 | TRBV4-2
SVVGSGETQY | TRBJ2-5 | TRBV29-1
ASSPETSGGYNEQF | TRBJ2-1 | TRBV12-3/TRBV12-4
ASSLGSGTGEETQY | TRBJ2-5 | TRBV7-9
ASRSDGRSGNTIY | TRBJ1-3 | TRBV5-1
ATGQDYNEQF | TRBJ2-1 | TRBV19
SPLGTSGGDEQF | TRBJ2-1 | TRBV20-1
ASSPSGDALYGYT | TRBJ1-2 | TRBV6-2/TRBV6-3
ASSLAGTGIGELF | TRBJ2-2 | TRBV7-2
ASTQQGAANYGYT | TRBJ1-2 | TRBV5-5
ASSLETGSYNEQF | TRBJ2-1 | TRBV5-1
ASSLNGQGNEQY | TRBJ2-7 | TRBV7-2
ASKKGAGELF | TRBJ2-2 | TRBV12-3/TRBV12-4
ASSLGHSSGITDTQY | TRBJ2-3 | TRBV5-1